These 27 T cell receptor beta chains were all obtained from the same sample, sequenced in a study of shared clonotypes between healthy human individuals. Naive CD8 cells were CD45RO-negative, positively selected for CCR7, excluding terminally differentiated effector memory CD45RA+ cells. TCRdb's copy holds only in-frame clones and misses some; the assay was immunoSEQ multiplex PCR. The sample records about 2,100,000 clones, roughly 91% being singletons. Source material: naive CD8+ T cells from PBMCs. These receptors were collected from a man between 18 and 35 years old in good health. Some clones in this sample may be carry-over from other donors' samples.

This chain joins TRBV28 and TRBJ2-7; weak D call: TRBD2 (6 bases). The CDR3 runs to 13 residues. Germline loops: CDR1 MDHEN, CDR2 SYDVKM. Trimming removed 6 bases at V and 1 base at J, with 10 bases between. The DNA for the CDR3 is TGTGCCAGCAGGCAGACTAGGTCCTACGAGCAGTACTTC. Translation gives CASRQTRSYEQYF.

This sequence joins TRBV7-9 and TRBJ2-7, with TRBD2 matching over 10 bases. The junction had 10 bases not matched to a gene; V was cut back by 5 bases and J by 6 bases. Germline-derived CDR1 and CDR2 are SEHNR and FQNEAQ (reference sequence). CDR3 length: 15 amino acids. CDR3 region: CASSPPSGRASEQYF. The CDR3 coding sequence is TGTGCCAGCAGCCCCCCAAGCGGGAGGGCCTCCGAGCAGTACTTC.

This chain links TRBV7-9 with TRBJ2-1, with a tentative D call TRBD1 (6 bases). The ends were cut back, 2 bases at V and 10 bases at J, with 6 bases in the middle. The CDR3 loop spans 11 amino acids. Looked up from germline, CDR1 is SEHNR and CDR2 is FQNEAQ (reference sequence). The CDR3 here is CASSLTGEQFF. CDR3 coding DNA: TGTGCCAGCAGCTTAACAGGGGAGCAGTTCTTC. Full variable domain (remainder filled in from reference TRBV7-9 and TRBJ2-1): DTGVSQNPRHKITKRGQNVTFRCDPISEHNRLYWYRQTLGQGPEFLTYFQNEAQLEKSRLLSDRFSAERPKGSFSTLEIQRTEQGDSAMYLCASSLTGEQFFGPGTRLTVL.

The chain is built from TRBV7-8 and TRBJ2-1; 8 bases are shared with TRBD2. The CDR3 spans 14 residues. The junction had 5 bases not matched to a gene; V was cut back by 5 bases and J by 5 bases. Germline values: CDR1 SGHVS, CDR2 FQNEAQ. In nucleotides, the CDR3 is TGTGCCAGCAGCCCTCGGGAGGGGCACAATGAGCAGTTCTTC. Its translation is CASSPREGHNEQFF.

About this clone itself: The same CDR3 arises from other DNA sequences in this sample as well. The chain recombines TRBV18 with TRBJ1-2, with 9 bases fitting TRBD1. There are 14 residues in the CDR3. Germline CDR1 KGHSH, CDR2 LQKENI. V dropped 3 bases and J dropped 5; count of bases not matched to a gene: 4. CDR3 residues: CASSPGQGLYGYTF. CDR3 nucleotide sequence: TGTGCCAGCTCACCGGGACAGGGTTTATATGGCTACACCTTC.

This chain uses TRBV7-3 with TRBJ1-2; D is unclear. CDR1 and CDR2 from the germline V gene are SGHTA and FQGTGA. Trimming left V 2 bases short and J 3 bases short, with 7 bases between. The CDR3 runs 13 residues. CDR3 DNA sequence: TGTGCCAGCAGCTTATACGGAGACTATGGCTACACCTTC. This translates into CASSLYGDYGYTF.

The chain couples TRBV28 to TRBJ1-1; no clear D. Between the trimmed V and J ends, which lost 3 bases and 3 bases, there was a span of 11 bases. Per germline, CDR1 MDHEN and CDR2 SYDVKM. The CDR3 is 14 amino acids. The CDR3 DNA follows: TGTGCCAGCAGTTTTAGTAGCCGGGACACTGAAGCTTTCTTT. This translates into CASSFSSRDTEAFF. Combining the CDR3 with reference TRBV28 and TRBJ1-1 gives the whole variable domain DVKVTQSSRYLVKRTGEKVFLECVQDMDHENMFWYRQDPGLGLRLIYFSYDVKMKEKGDIPEGYSVSREKKERFSLILESASTNQTSMYLCASSFSSRDTEAFFGQGTRLTVV.

This clone showed up just a few times. The gene calls are TRBV28 and TRBJ1-5, with TRBD1 matching 7 bases. Germline-derived CDR1 and CDR2 are MDHEN and SYDVKM. This CDR3 contains 16 residues. The V segment lost 6 bases and the J segment 0 bases; nucleotides outside the gene matches: 8. The CDR3 nucleotides read TGTGCCAGCAGGGGGGACAGATTGGGTAGCAATCAGCCCCAGCATTTT. Translation: CASRGDRLGSNQPQHF.

The chain is built from TRBV2 and TRBJ1-5, with D maybe TRBD1 (5 bases). Germline-derived CDR1 and CDR2 are SNHLY and FYNNEI. The germline V and J ends were trimmed by 2 bases and 3 bases, with 11 bases remaining between them. The CDR3 is made up of 15 amino acids. The CDR3 is CASSEKGTINQPQHF. The CDR3 DNA is TGTGCCAGCAGTGAAAAGGGGACCATCAATCAGCCCCAGCATTTT.

This chain connects TRBV7-2 to TRBJ2-1, with 14 bases that match TRBD2. The germline V gene encodes CDR1 SGHTA and CDR2 FQGNSA. Trimming took 5 bases from V and 8 from J; bases not matched to a gene: 5. The CDR3 totals 15 residues. CDR3 sequence reads: CASSMTSGRAHEQFF. The CDR3 coding sequence is TGTGCCAGCAGCATGACTAGCGGGAGGGCGCATGAGCAGTTCTTC.

The chain couples TRBV14 to TRBJ2-2; 7 nucleotides match TRBD2. J was trimmed by 2 bases and V by 4 bases; bases with no gene match: 13. This CDR3 has 18 amino acids. Germline loops: CDR1 SGHDN, CDR2 FVKESK. The CDR3: CASSLYRISGLNTGELFF. The DNA for the CDR3 is TGTGCCAGCAGCCTTTATAGAATTAGCGGGCTTAACACCGGGGAGCTGTTTTTT.

This clone came up once. The V and J genes are TRBV27 and TRBJ2-6, with TRBD1 matching over 8 bases. This CDR3 spans 16 amino acids. Trimming removed 6 bases from V and 2 bases from J; junction bases left unmatched: 6. Germline V CDR1 and CDR2: MNHEY, SMNVEV (reference sequence). The CDR3 reads CASRSQGAAGANVLTF. DNA of the CDR3: TGTGCCAGCAGGTCGCAGGGGGCGGCTGGGGCCAACGTCCTGACTTTC.

The sample holds one count of this clone. The chain uses TRBV7-9 and TRBJ2-2; D is unresolved. The CDR3 sequence is 14 residues long. Germline assignment: CDR1 SEHNR and CDR2 FQNEAQ (reference sequence). With 1 base removed from V and 5 bases from J, the gap between germline ends came to 8 bases. The CDR3 loop reads CASSLVIRTGELFF. In DNA, the CDR3 is TGTGCCAGCAGCTTAGTTATACGAACCGGGGAGCTGTTTTTT. The full variable domain, its missing parts supplied by reference TRBV7-9 and TRBJ2-2, is DTGVSQNPRHKITKRGQNVTFRCDPISEHNRLYWYRQTLGQGPEFLTYFQNEAQLEKSRLLSDRFSAERPKGSFSTLEIQRTEQGDSAMYLCASSLVIRTGELFFGEGSRLTVL.

The genes are TRBV6-5 and TRBJ1-2; 12 bases fit TRBD1. This CDR3 comprises 14 residues. After removal of 5 bases from V and 7 bases from J, the junction contained 5 bases not matched to a gene. Germline V gives CDR1 MNHEY, CDR2 SVGAGI. The CDR3 here is CASSEGQGAGGYTF. CDR3 nucleotide sequence: TGTGCCAGCAGTGAGGGACAGGGGGCGGGTGGCTACACCTTC.

This clone came up once. The gene calls are TRBV13 and TRBJ2-7; 8 nucleotides agree with TRBD2. Germline loops: CDR1 PRHDT, CDR2 FYEKMQ (reference sequence). Trimming removed 4 bases from V and 4 bases from J; junction bases left unmatched: 9. This CDR3 spans 15 amino acids. The CDR3 nucleotides read TGTGCCAGCAGCTCCTGGGTTAGCGGGAAGTACGAGCAGTACTTC. It codes for CASSSWVSGKYEQYF.

This clone was counted once. J is TRBJ1-5 and V is TRBV2, with D hard to call. The CDR3 extends over 14 amino acids. Germline assignment: CDR1 SNHLY and CDR2 FYNNEI. V was cut by 6 bases and J by 5 bases, with 14 bases left in between. CDR3 nucleotide sequence: TGTGCCAGCAGAATCCCTGGGAACGATCAGCCCCAGCATTTT. Encoded protein: CASRIPGNDQPQHF.

This chain joins TRBV7-9 and TRBJ2-5, with TRBD2 matching 9 bases. Germline assignment: CDR1 SEHNR and CDR2 FQNEAQ (reference sequence). The CDR3 totals 14 residues. V was clipped by 5 bases and J by 4 bases; unmatched bases: 5. CDR3 coding DNA: TGTGCCAGCAGCCCAGCGGGAGGCGCAGAGACCCAGTACTTC. Protein: CASSPAGGAETQYF.

This clone was observed once. This sequence joins TRBV5-6 and TRBJ2-1; either TRBD1 or TRBD2 may fit D (7 bases each). V was clipped by 3 bases and J by 5 bases, with 18 bases between them. Germline V CDR1 and CDR2: SGHDT, YYEEEE. This CDR3 contains 16 residues. The CDR3 DNA follows: TGTGCCAGCAGCTCTTACAGGGGAGGGGGTAACAATGAGCAGTTCTTC. Amino acids: CASSSYRGGGNNEQFF.

The rearrangement links TRBV7-9 to TRBJ1-2; a possible D gene is TRBD1 (5 bases). Germline CDR1 SEHNR, CDR2 FQNEAQ (reference sequence). The CDR3 is 14 amino acids. The V end was cut by 3 bases, the J end by 8 bases, with 16 bases between. The DNA for the CDR3 is TGTGCCAGCAGCTTCCCAGACAGCGTATGGGGCTACACCTTC. Its translation: CASSFPDSVWGYTF.

With regard to this clone: This sample also contains other DNA sequences that code for the same CDR3. The chain links TRBV7-2 to TRBJ2-7; D is undetermined. V lost 1 base and J 4 bases, leaving 5 bases between the germline ends. CDR1 is SGHTA and CDR2 is FQGNSA in the germline V gene. The length of the CDR3 is 12 residues. The CDR3: CASSLVVYEQYF. The CDR3 bases are TGTGCCAGCAGCTTAGTGGTTTACGAGCAGTACTTC.

The chain uses TRBV28 and TRBJ1-3; no firm D call. The V end was cut by 6 bases, the J end by 4 bases, with 16 bases between. The CDR3 covers 15 residues. Germline CDR1 is MDHEN and CDR2 is SYDVKM. The CDR3 sequence is CASRLHSSGGNTIYF. In DNA form, the CDR3 reads TGTGCCAGCAGGCTTCACAGCTCGGGGGGAAACACCATATATTTT.

The chain carries TRBV9 and TRBJ2-1; tentatively, D is TRBD2 (7 bases). The CDR3 has 16 amino acids. The germline gives CDR1 SGDLS, CDR2 YYNGEE. V was cut by 3 bases and J by 4 bases, with 17 bases left in between. CDR3 nucleotide sequence: TGTGCCAGCAGCGCCCCCGGAGGGGGGGGATACAATGAGCAGTTCTTC. Translating gives CASSAPGGGGYNEQFF.

The chain links TRBV18 to TRBJ2-2, with TRBD1 as a possible D gene (6 bases). Trimming removed 6 bases at V and 5 bases at J, with 19 bases between. The CDR3 covers 16 residues. Germline assignment: CDR1 KGHSH and CDR2 LQKENI. The DNA for the CDR3 is TGTGCCAGCTCCTCCTCTCCAGGGGCAGGAACCGGGGAGCTGTTTTTT. Its protein product is CASSSSPGAGTGELFF.

Notes on this clone: Additional DNA sequences in this sample encode the identical CDR3. J is TRBJ2-7 and V is TRBV5-1; 7 nucleotides agree with TRBD1. CDR3 length: 14 residues. Germline lookup yields CDR1 SGHRS and CDR2 YFSETQ. Trimming took 0 bases from V and 0 from J; bases not matched to a gene: 0. The CDR3 nucleotides are TGCGCCAGCAGCTTGGGGGACAGCTCCTACGAGCAGTACTTC. This encodes CASSLGDSSYEQYF.

The gene calls are TRBV4-3 and TRBJ2-1; the D gene is possibly TRBD2 (7 bases). This CDR3 is built from 14 residues. CDR1 and CDR2 from the germline V gene are LGHNA and YSLEER. V lost 1 base and J 6 bases, leaving 10 bases between the germline ends. CDR3 sequence (DNA): TGCGCCAGCAGCCAAGGGGGAGGGGGCAATGAGCAGTTCTTC. Amino acid sequence: CASSQGGGGNEQFF.

This sequence joins TRBV30 and TRBJ2-5; weak D call: TRBD2 (6 bases). V was clipped by 3 bases and J by 1 base, with 9 bases between them. This CDR3 is built from 13 residues. Per germline, CDR1 GTSNPN and CDR2 SVGIG (reference sequence). The CDR3 nucleotides read TGTGCCTGGAGGAATAGCGGCCAAGAGACCCAGTACTTC. Translating gives CAWRNSGQETQYF.

CDR3 residues: CASSYSAGAKRETQYF. CDR3 in DNA: TGTGCCAGCAGTTACTCGGCAGGGGCAAAGAGGGAGACCCAGTACTTC. The rearrangement joins TRBV6-5 to TRBJ2-5; weak D call: TRBD1 (6 bases). The CDR3 has 16 residues. V shed 0 bases and J shed 5 bases, with 16 bases lying between them. Per germline, CDR1 MNHEY and CDR2 SVGAGI.